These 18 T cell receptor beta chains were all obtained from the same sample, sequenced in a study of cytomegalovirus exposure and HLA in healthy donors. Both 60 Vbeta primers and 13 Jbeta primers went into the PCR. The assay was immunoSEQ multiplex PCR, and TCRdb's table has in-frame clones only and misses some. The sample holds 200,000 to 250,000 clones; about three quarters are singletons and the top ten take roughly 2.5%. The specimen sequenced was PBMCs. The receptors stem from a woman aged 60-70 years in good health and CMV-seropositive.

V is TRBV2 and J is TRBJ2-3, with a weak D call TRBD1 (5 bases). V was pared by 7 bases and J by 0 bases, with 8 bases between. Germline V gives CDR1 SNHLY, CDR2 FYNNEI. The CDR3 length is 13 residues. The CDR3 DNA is TGTGCCAGCATACGACAGAGCACAGATACGCAGTATTTT. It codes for CASIRQSTDTQYF. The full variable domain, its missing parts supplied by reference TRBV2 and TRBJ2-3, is EPEVTQTPSHQVTQMGQEVILRCVPISNHLYFYWYRQILGQKVEFLVSFYNNEISEKSEIFDDQFSVERPDGSNFTLKIRSTKLEDSAMYFCASIRQSTDTQYFGPGTRLTVL.

CDR3 sequence (DNA): TGTGCCAGCAGTTTAGGGGGGGGAAGGGGAAACACTGAAGCTTTCTTT. Amino acids: CASSLGGGRGNTEAFF. The chain uses TRBV28 and TRBJ1-1, with D possibly being TRBD1 (5 bases). V gave up 2 bases and J gave up 2 bases, with 15 bases separating them. Germline V gives CDR1 MDHEN, CDR2 SYDVKM. CDR3 size: 16 residues.

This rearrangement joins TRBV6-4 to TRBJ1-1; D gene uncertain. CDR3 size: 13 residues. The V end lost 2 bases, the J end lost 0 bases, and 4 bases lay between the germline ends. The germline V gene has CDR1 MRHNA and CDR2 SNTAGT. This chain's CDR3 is CASSDTVNTEAFF. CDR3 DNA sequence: TGTGCCAGCAGTGACACAGTGAACACTGAAGCTTTCTTT.

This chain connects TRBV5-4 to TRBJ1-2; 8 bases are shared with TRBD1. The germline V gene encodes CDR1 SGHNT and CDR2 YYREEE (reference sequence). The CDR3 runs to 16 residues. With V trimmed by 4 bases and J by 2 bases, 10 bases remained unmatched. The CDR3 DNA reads TGTGCCAGCAGCCGTCCGACAGGGGCGGAGAACTATGGCTACACCTTC. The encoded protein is CASSRPTGAENYGYTF.

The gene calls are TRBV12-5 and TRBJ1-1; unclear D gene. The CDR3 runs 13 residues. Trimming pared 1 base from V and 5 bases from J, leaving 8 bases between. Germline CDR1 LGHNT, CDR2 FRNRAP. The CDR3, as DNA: TGTGCTAGTGGTTTGGAGTCGAGGACTGAAGCTTTCTTT. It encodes CASGLESRTEAFF.

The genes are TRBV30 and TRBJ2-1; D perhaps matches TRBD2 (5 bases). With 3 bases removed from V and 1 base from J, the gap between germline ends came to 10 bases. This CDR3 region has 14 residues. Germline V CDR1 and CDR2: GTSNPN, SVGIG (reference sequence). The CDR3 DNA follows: TGTGCCTGGAGAGACGGGAAATCCTACAATGAGCAGTTCTTC. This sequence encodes CAWRDGKSYNEQFF.

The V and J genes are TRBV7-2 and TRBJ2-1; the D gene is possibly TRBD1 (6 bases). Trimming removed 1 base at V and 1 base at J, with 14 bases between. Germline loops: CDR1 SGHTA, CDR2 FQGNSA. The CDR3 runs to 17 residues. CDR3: CASSLVGGGISYNEQFF. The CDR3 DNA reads TGTGCCAGCAGCTTAGTAGGGGGTGGTATTTCCTACAATGAGCAGTTCTTC.

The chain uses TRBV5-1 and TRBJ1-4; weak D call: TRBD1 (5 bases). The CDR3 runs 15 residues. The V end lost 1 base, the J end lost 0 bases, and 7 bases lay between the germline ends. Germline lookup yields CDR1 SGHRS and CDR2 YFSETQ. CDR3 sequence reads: CASSLSGATNEKLFF. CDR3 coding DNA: TGCGCCAGCAGCTTGTCGGGGGCAACTAATGAAAAACTGTTTTTT. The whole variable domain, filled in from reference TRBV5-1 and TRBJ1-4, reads KAGVTQTPRYLIKTRGQQVTLSCSPISGHRSVSWYQQTPGQGLQFLFEYFSETQRNKGNFPGRFSGRQFSNSRSEMNVSTLELGDSALYLCASSLSGATNEKLFFGSGTQLSVL.

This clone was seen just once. DNA for the CDR3: TGTGCCAGCAGCCCCACTTGGGGCGGGAGGGCGGGGTACACCGGGGAGCTGTTTTTT. Residues: CASSPTWGGRAGYTGELFF. The chain has TRBV11-3 and TRBJ2-2, with TRBD2 identical over 9 bases. Losses at the gene ends were 5 bases for V and 3 bases for J; bases not matched to a gene: 16. The CDR3 has 19 residues. Germline-derived CDR1 and CDR2 are SGHNT and YENEEA.

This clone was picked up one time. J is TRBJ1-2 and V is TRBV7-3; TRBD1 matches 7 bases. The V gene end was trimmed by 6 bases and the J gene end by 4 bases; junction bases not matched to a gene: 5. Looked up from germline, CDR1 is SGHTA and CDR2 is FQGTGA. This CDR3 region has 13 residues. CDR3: CASSPGQLYGYTF. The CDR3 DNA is TGTGCCAGCAGTCCGGGACAGCTCTATGGCTACACCTTC.

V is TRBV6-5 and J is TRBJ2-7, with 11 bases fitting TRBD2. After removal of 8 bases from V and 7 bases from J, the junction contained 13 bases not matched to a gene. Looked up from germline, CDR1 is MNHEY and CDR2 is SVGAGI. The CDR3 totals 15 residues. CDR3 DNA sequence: TGTGCCAGCCGGACCTTAGCGGGAGGGCCGGGGGAGCAGTACTTC. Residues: CASRTLAGGPGEQYF.

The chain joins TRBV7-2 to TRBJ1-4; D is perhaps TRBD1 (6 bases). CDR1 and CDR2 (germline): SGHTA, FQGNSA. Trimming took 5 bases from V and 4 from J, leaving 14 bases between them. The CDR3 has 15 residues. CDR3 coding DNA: TGTGCCAGCAGCCGGGCCGGGACACTTAATGAAAAACTGTTTTTT. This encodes CASSRAGTLNEKLFF.

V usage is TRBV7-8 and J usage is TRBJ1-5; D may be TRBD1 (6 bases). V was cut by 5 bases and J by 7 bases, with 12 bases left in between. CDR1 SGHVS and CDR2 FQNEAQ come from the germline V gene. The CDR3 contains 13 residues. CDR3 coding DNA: TGTGCCAGCAGCCGAGACCAGGGGCAGCCCCAGCATTTT. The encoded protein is CASSRDQGQPQHF.

The CDR3 region is CASSLVSSREQYF. Here the CDR3 DNA reads TGTGCCAGCAGCTTAGTAAGTAGCCGCGAGCAGTACTTC. The chain carries TRBV11-2 and TRBJ2-7; no firm D call. The germline gives CDR1 SGHAT, CDR2 FQNNGV. The CDR3 is made up of 13 amino acids. Between the trimmed V and J ends, which lost 1 base and 6 bases, there was a span of 10 bases.

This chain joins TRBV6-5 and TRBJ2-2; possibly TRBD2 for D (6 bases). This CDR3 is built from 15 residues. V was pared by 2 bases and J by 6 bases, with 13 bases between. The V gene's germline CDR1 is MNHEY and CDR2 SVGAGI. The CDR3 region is CASSYGGLGAGELFF. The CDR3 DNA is TGTGCCAGCAGTTACGGGGGACTTGGGGCCGGGGAGCTGTTTTTT.

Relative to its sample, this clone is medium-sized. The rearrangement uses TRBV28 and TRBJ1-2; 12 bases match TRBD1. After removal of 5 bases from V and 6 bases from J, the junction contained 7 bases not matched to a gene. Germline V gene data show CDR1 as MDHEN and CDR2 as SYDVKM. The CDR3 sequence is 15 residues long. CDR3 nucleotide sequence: TGTGCCAGCAGTCCCACCGGGACAGGGGGCGATGGCTACACCTTC. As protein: CASSPTGTGGDGYTF.

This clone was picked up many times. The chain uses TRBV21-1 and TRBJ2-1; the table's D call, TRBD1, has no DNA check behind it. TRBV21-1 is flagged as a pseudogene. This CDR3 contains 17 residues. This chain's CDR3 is CASSKALGQGTHNEQFF. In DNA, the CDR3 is TGTGCCAGCAGCAAAGCGCTAGGACAGGGGACCCACAATGAGCAGTTCTTC.

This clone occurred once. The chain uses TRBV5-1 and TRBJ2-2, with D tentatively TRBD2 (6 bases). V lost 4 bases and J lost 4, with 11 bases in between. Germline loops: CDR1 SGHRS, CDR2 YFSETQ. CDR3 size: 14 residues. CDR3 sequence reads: CASSPSGVTGELFF. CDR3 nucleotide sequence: TGCGCCAGCAGCCCGTCGGGGGTCACCGGGGAGCTGTTTTTT.